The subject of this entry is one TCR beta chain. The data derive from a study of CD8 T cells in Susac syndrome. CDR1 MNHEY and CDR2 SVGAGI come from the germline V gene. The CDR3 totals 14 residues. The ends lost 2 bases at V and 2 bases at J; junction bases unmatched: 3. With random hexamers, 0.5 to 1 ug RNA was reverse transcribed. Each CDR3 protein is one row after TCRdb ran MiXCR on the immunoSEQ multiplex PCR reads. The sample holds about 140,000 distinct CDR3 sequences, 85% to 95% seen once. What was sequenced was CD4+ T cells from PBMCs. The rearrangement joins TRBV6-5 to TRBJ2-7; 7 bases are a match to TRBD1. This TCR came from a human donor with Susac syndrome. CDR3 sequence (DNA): TGTGCCAGCAGTTACCGGGGACAGACCTACGAGCAGTACTTC. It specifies CASSYRGQTYEQYF.